Shown below are 7 T cell receptor beta chains from a single sample sequenced in a study of cytomegalovirus exposure and HLA in healthy donors. It was with 60 Vbeta and 13 Jbeta primers that the PCR ran. TCRdb's copy holds only in-frame clones and misses some; the assay was immunoSEQ multiplex PCR. The sample lists roughly 110,000 clones; approximately 82% were seen once. The sample comprised PBMCs. All receptors come from a young man in good health and CMV-seropositive.

Only one count was recorded for this clone. The gene calls are TRBV11-2 and TRBJ2-2; 11 positions match TRBD2. Germline V gene lookup returns CDR1 SGHAT and CDR2 FQNNGV. J lost 6 bases, V lost 3 bases, and 12 bases had no gene match. The CDR3 runs 18 residues. The CDR3 region has the DNA TGTGCCAGCAGCTTTAGCGTTAGCGGGAGGGCCAGGGCCGGGGAGCTGTTTTTT. The encoded protein is CASSFSVSGRARAGELFF.

The chain uses TRBV6-4 and TRBJ2-7; 12 bases fit TRBD2. CDR1 and CDR2 from the germline V gene are MRHNA and SNTAGT. The trim removed 6 bases at V and 1 base at J, leaving 7 bases unmatched. This CDR3 comprises 16 residues. The CDR3 DNA reads TGTGCCAGCAGCAATACTAGCGGGAGGAATTCCTACGAGCAGTACGTC. Amino acids: CASSNTSGRNSYEQYV.

This chain links TRBV11-2 with TRBJ2-2, with D possibly being TRBD2 (6 bases). The CDR3 has 16 residues. V gave up 5 bases and J gave up 5 bases, with 18 bases separating them. Germline CDR1 and CDR2: SGHAT and FQNNGV. Here the CDR3 DNA reads TGTGCCAGCAGCCCCCTTGTCGGGAGAATAACCGGGGAGCTGTTTTTT. This translates into CASSPLVGRITGELFF.

This chain connects TRBV19 to TRBJ1-3; weak D call: TRBD1 (6 bases). V lost 4 bases, J lost 2 bases, and 15 bases lay in between. CDR1 and CDR2 (germline): LNHDA, SQIVND (reference sequence). This CDR3 spans 16 amino acids. The CDR3: CASSTRRGNTGNTIYF. Here the CDR3 DNA reads TGTGCCAGTAGTACCCGCAGGGGAAATACTGGAAACACCATATATTTT.

The gene calls are TRBV5-4 and TRBJ1-2; the match to TRBD1 covers 7 bases. Germline loops: CDR1 SGHNT, CDR2 YYREEE (reference sequence). The CDR3 spans 18 residues. J lost 0 bases, V lost 4 bases, and 15 bases had no gene match. CDR3 loop: CASSVWGQTGNSNYGYTF. The CDR3 nucleotides read TGTGCCAGCAGCGTATGGGGACAGACGGGGAACTCTAACTATGGCTACACCTTC.

This clone was counted between two and nine times. The rearrangement uses TRBV6-5 and TRBJ1-3; tentatively, D is TRBD1 (6 bases). The V end was cut by 5 bases, the J end by 6 bases, with 14 bases between. The CDR3 is 14 residues long. Looked up from germline, CDR1 is MNHEY and CDR2 is SVGAGI. Here the CDR3 reads CASSTIRGVNTIYF. In nucleotides, the CDR3 is TGTGCCAGCAGTACGATCAGGGGAGTAAACACCATATATTTT.

The chain recombines TRBV6-1 with TRBJ2-7; 8 nucleotides match TRBD1. The CDR3 totals 14 residues. After removal of 4 bases from V and 3 bases from J, the junction contained 5 bases not matched to a gene. The germline gives CDR1 MNHNS, CDR2 SASEGT. The CDR3, as DNA: TGTGCCAGCAGTGCGCGACAGGGGTACTACGAGCAGTACGTC. This encodes CASSARQGYYEQYV.